This T cell receptor beta chain was sequenced for a study of blood T cell repertoires in COVID-19. Study-wide context: The United States, Italy and Spain supplied acute and convalescent COVID-19 samples. Sample material is recorded as cDNA or gDNA derived from T cells, B-cell-depleted T cells, or PBMCs.

Patients at the Seattle site were enrolled during active infection and followed longitudinally. The table came from immunoSEQ multiplex PCR; TCRdb's copy has only in-frame clones and leaves some out. The sample lists around 180,000 clones; about 81% were seen once. The CDR3 covers 16 residues. In germline, CDR1 is KGHSH, CDR2 LQKENI. V shed 6 bases and J 6 bases; nucleotides not matched to a gene: 16. The clonotype comes from a woman older than 75 with COVID-19, enrolled during active disease. Sequencing was performed on peripheral blood. The gene calls are TRBV18 and TRBJ2-7; 8 bases are a match to TRBD1. CDR3 nucleotides: TGTGCCAGCTCCCCTAATAGTGGGACAGGACCTCGCGAGCAGTACTTC. Its translation is CASSPNSGTGPREQYF.